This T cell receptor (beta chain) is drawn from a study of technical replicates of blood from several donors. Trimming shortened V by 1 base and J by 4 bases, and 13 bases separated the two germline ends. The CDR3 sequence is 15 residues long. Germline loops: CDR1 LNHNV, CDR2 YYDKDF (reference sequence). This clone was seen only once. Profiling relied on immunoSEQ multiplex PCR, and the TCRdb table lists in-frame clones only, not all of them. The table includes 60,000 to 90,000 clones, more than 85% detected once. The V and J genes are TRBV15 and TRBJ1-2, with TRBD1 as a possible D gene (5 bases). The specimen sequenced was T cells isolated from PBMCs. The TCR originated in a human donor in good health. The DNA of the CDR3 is TGTGCCACCAGCAGAGTCACAGGAGGGGTCTATGGCTACACCTTC. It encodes CATSRVTGGVYGYTF.